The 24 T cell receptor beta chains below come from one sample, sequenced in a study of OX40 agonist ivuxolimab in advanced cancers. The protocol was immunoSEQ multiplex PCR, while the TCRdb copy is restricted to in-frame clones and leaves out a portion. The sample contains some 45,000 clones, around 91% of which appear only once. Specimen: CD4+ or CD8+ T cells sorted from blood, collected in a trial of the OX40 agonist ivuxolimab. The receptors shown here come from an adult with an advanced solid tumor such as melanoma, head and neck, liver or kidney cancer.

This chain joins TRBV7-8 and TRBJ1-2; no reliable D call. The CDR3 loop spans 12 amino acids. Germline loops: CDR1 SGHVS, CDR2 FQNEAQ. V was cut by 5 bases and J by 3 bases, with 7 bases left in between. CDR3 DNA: TGTGCCAGCAGCCCCCGTCACTATGGCTACACCTTC. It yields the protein CASSPRHYGYTF.

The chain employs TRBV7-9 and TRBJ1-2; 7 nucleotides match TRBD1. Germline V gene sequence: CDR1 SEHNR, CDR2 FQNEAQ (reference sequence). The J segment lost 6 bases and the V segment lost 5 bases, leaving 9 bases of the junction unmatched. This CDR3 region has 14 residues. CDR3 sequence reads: CASSPQGGPHGYTF. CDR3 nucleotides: TGTGCCAGCAGCCCTCAAGGGGGCCCGCATGGCTACACCTTC.

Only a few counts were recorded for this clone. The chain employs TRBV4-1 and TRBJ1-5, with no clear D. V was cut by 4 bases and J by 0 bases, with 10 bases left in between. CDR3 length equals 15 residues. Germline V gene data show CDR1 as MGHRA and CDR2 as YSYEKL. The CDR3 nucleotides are TGCGCCAGCAGCCTTTTCGGCGATAGCAATCAGCCCCAGCATTTT. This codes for CASSLFGDSNQPQHF.

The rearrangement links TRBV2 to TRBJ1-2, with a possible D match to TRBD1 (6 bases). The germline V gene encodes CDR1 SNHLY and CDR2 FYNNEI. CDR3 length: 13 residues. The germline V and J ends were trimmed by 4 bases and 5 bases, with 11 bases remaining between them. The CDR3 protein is CASSVQGRYGYTF. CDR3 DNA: TGTGCCAGCAGTGTCCAGGGGAGGTATGGCTACACCTTC.

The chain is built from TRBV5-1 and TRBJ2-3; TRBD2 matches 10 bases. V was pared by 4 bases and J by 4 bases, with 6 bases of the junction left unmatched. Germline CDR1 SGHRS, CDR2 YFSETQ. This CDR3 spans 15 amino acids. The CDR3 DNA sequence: TGCGCCAGCAGCATCGGACTAGCGGCTTCAGATACGCAGTATTTT. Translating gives CASSIGLAASDTQYF.

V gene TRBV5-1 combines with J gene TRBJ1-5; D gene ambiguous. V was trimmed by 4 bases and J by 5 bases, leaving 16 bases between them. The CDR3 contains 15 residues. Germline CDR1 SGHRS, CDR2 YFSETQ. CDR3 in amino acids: CASSLQQKMDQPQHF. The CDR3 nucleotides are TGCGCCAGCAGCCTACAGCAAAAAATGGATCAGCCCCAGCATTTT.

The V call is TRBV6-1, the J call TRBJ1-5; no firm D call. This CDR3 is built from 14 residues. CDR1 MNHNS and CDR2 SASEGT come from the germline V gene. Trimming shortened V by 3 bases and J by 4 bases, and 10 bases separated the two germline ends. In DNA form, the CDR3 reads TGTGCCAGCAGTGATAGTGGTTGGAATCAGCCCCAGCATTTT. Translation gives CASSDSGWNQPQHF.

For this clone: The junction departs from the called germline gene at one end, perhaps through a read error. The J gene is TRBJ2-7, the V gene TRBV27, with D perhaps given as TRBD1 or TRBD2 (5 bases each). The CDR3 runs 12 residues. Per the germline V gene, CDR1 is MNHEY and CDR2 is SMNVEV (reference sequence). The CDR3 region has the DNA TGTGCCAGCAGAACTGCCGGGACCCCTCTGCGCTTC. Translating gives CASRTAGTPLRF.

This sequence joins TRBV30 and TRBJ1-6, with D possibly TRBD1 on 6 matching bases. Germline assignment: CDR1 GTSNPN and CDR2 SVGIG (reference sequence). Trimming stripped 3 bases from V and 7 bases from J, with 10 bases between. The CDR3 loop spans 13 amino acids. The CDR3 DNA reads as TGTGCCTGGAGGCTTCAGGGGAATTCACCCCTCCACTTT. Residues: CAWRLQGNSPLHF.

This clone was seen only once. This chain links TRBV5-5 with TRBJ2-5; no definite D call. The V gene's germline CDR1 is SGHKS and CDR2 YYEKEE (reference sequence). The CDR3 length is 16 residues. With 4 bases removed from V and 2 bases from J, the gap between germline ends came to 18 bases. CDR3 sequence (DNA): TGTGCCAGCAGCCCAATAGGCCACATCAGGCAAGAGACCCAGTACTTC. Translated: CASSPIGHIRQETQYF.

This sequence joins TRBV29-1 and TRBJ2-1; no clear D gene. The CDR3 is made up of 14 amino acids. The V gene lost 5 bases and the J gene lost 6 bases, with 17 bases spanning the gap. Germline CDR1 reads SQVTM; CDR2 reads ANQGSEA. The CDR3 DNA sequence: TGCAGCGTTTCAGGCTTATCGAACATCAATGAGCAGTTCTTC. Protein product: CSVSGLSNINEQFF.

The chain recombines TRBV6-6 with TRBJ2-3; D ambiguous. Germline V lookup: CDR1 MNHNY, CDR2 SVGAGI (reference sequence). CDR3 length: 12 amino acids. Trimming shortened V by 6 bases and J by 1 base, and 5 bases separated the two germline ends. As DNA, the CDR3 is TGTGCCAGCAGGGTCGGCACAGATACGCAGTATTTT. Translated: CASRVGTDTQYF.

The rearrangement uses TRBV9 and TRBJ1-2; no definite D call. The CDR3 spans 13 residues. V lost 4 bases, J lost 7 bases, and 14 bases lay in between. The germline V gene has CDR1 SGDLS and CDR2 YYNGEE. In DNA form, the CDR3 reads TGTGCCAGCAGCCGAGGACCTTTAGGTGGCTACACCTTC. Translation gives CASSRGPLGGYTF.

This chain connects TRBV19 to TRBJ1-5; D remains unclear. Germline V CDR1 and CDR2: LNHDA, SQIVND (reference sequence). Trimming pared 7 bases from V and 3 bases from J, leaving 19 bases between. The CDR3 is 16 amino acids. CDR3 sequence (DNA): TGTGCCAGTAAGCCGGTGCACTACCCAGCCAATCAGCCCCAGCATTTT. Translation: CASKPVHYPANQPQHF.

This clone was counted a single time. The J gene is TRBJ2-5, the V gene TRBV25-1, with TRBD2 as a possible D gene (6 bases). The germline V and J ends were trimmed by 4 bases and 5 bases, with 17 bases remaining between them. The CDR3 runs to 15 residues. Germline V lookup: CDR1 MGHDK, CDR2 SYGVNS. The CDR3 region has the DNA TGTGCCAGCAGTGGTTTTGGGGGGTTGGGTGAGACCCAGTACTTC. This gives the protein CASSGFGGLGETQYF.

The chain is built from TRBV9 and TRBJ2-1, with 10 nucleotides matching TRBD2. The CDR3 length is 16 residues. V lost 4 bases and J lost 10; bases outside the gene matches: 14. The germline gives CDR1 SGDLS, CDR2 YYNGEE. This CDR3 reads CASSPRAASGREEQFF. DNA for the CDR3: TGTGCCAGCAGCCCCCGGGCTGCTAGCGGGAGAGAGGAGCAGTTCTTC.

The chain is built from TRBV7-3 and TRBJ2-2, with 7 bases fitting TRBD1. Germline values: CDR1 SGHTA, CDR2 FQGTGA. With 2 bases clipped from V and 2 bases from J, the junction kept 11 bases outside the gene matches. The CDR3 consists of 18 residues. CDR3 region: CASSLLPSGQINTGELFF. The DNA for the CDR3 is TGTGCCAGCAGCTTACTGCCCTCGGGACAGATTAACACCGGGGAGCTGTTTTTT.

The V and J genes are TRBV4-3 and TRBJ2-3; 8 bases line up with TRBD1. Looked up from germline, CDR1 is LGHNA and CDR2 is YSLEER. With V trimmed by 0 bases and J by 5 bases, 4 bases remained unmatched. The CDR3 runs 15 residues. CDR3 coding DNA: TGCGCCAGCAGCCAAGATACAGGGGGGATAGATACGCAGTATTTT. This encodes CASSQDTGGIDTQYF.

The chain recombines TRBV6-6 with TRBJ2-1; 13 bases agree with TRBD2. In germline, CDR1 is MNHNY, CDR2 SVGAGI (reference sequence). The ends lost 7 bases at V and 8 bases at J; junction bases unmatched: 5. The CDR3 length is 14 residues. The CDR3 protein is CASIKGLAGHEQFF. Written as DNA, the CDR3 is TGTGCCAGCATCAAGGGACTAGCGGGACATGAGCAGTTCTTC.

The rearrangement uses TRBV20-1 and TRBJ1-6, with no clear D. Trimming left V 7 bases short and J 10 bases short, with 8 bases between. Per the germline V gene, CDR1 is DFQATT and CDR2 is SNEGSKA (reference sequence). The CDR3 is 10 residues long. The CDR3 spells CSVSISPLHF. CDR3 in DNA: TGCAGTGTTAGCATCTCACCCCTCCACTTT.

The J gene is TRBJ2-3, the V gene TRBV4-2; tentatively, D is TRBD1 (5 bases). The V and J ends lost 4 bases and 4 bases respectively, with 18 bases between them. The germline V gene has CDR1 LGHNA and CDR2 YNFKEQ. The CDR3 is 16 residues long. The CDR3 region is CASSPSKGVVADTQYF. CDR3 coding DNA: TGTGCCAGCAGCCCCTCCAAAGGGGTGGTCGCAGATACGCAGTATTTT.

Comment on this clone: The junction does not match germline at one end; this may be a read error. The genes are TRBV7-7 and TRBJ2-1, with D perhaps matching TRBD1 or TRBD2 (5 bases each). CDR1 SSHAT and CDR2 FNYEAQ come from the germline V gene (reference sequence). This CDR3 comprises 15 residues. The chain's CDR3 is CASTRGPGALNEQFF. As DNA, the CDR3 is TGTGCTAGCACCCGAGGGCCCGGGGCTCTCAATGAGCAGTTCTTC.

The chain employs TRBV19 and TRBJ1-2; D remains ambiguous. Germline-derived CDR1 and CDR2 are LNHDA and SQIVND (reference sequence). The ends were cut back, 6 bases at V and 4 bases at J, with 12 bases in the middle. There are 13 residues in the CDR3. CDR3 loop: CASRVTAGYGYTF. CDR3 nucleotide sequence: TGTGCCAGTAGAGTGACGGCCGGCTATGGCTACACCTTC.

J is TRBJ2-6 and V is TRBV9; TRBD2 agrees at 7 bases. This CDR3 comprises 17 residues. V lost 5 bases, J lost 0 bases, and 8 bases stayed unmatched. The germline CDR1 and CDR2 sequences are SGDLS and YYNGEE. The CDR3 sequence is CASSVGGVISGANVLTF. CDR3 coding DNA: TGTGCCAGCAGTGTGGGAGGGGTGATCTCTGGGGCCAACGTCCTGACTTTC.